A selection of T cell receptor beta chains follows, all from one sample in a study of human thymus T cells. Sequencing was performed with immunoSEQ multiplex PCR; in TCRdb, only in-frame clones are kept and a portion is missing. The sample records about 50,000 clones, roughly 94% being singletons. Sequenced sample: blood. Receptor source: a girl in the first two years of life with a congenital heart defect but otherwise immunologically healthy. Each CDR3 is given with its conserved first and last residue. A D gene is named only where the DNA matches it firmly. Rows give clone size only sometimes, using once, few, many, or a class for an expanded clone.

>NA|TRBV2|TRBJ1-2|NA
CASARANYGYTF
TGTGCCAGCGCCAGGGCCAACTATGGCTACACCTTC
>NA|TRBV7-8|TRBJ1-1|NA
CASSPPGDTEAFF
TGTGCCAGCAGCCCTCCAGGGGACACTGAAGCTTTCTTT
>TRBD2|TRBV15|TRBJ2-5|NA
CATSRAGGPKTQYF
TGTGCCACCAGCAGAGCGGGAGGCCCCAAGACCCAGTACTTC
>TRBD1|TRBV7-9|TRBJ1-4|NA
CASSRWDRVNEKLFF
TGTGCCAGCAGCCGATGGGACAGGGTCAATGAAAAACTGTTTTTT
>TRBD2|TRBV27|TRBJ2-1|NA
CASSPHPGGNEQFF
TGTGCCAGCAGTCCCCATCCGGGAGGCAATGAGCAGTTCTTC
>NA|TRBV4-2|TRBJ2-1|once
CASSRRDEQFF
TGTGCCAGCAGCCGGCGGGATGAGCAGTTCTTC
>TRBD2|TRBV7-6|TRBJ2-1|once
CASSLSGIISGDYSYNEQFF
TGTGCCAGCAGCCTCAGCGGGATTATCTCAGGCGACTACTCCTACAATGAGCAGTTCTTC
>NA|TRBV6-6|TRBJ1-1|NA
CASSYSGAVGTEAFF
TGTGCCAGCAGTTACTCAGGGGCAGTGGGCACTGAAGCTTTCTTT
>NA|TRBV16|TRBJ2-1|NA
CASSQGTGTEQFF
TGTGCCAGCAGCCAGGGAACAGGGACTGAGCAGTTCTTC
>NA|TRBV7-9|TRBJ2-7|NA
CASSLVSVPYEQYF
TGTGCCAGCAGCTTAGTGTCTGTTCCCTACGAGCAGTACTTC
>NA|TRBV4-1|TRBJ1-4|NA
CASSQDGPKTRAATNEKLFF
TGCGCCAGCAGCCAAGACGGGCCGAAGACCCGAGCGGCAACTAATGAAAAACTGTTTTTT
>TRBD2|TRBV30|TRBJ2-7|NA
CACLAGEGPHEQYF
TGTGCCTGTCTGGCGGGGGAGGGCCCCCACGAGCAGTACTTC
>TRBD2|TRBV28|TRBJ2-7|NA
CASTIRRVGGRIYEQYF
TGTGCCAGCACAATTAGGAGAGTCGGCGGGAGGATCTACGAGCAGTACTTC
>NA|TRBV29-1|TRBJ1-2|NA
CSVAPDTSFF
TGCAGCGTTGCGCCGGACACGTCCTTCTTC
>TRBD2|TRBV28|TRBJ2-3|NA
CASSPRRTSGITDTQYF
TGTGCCAGCAGTCCCAGAAGGACTAGCGGGATTACAGATACGCAGTATTTT
>NA|TRBV27|TRBJ2-3|NA
CASRAGLYTDTQYF
TGTGCCAGCAGGGCGGGCCTGTACACAGATACGCAGTATTTT
>TRBD1|TRBV10-3|TRBJ2-6|once
CAIPQGYSGANVLTF
TGTGCCATCCCACAGGGGTACTCTGGGGCCAACGTCCTGACTTTC
>NA|TRBV27|TRBJ1-2|NA
CASMGSSNYGYTF
TGTGCCAGCATGGGTTCCTCTAACTATGGCTACACCTTC
>NA|TRBV28|TRBJ2-7|NA
CASSQDEQYF
TGTGCCAGCAGTCAGGACGAGCAGTACTTC
>NA|TRBV27|TRBJ1-2|once
CASSRGGVGGYTF
TGTGCCAGCAGCCGGGGGGGCGTGGGCGGCTACACCTTC
>TRBD1|TRBV2|TRBJ2-3|NA
CASRRPGQYPDTQYF
TGTGCCAGCAGAAGACCGGGACAGTATCCAGATACGCAGTATTTT
>TRBD1|TRBV11-3|TRBJ1-1|NA
CASSLGTGNTEAFF
TGTGCCAGCAGCTTAGGGACAGGGAACACTGAAGCTTTCTTT
>TRBD2|TRBV6-1|TRBJ2-1|few
CASLLAGGGDEQFF
TGTGCCAGCCTACTAGCGGGAGGGGGGGATGAGCAGTTCTTC
>TRBD1|TRBV5-8|TRBJ1-5|NA
CASTSPGTGREPQHF
TGTGCCAGCACCAGTCCAGGGACAGGGAGGGAGCCCCAGCATTTT
>NA|TRBV11-2|TRBJ2-3|once
CASSLGPAGTTGDTQYF
TGTGCCAGCAGCTTAGGCCCCGCCGGGACTACAGGGGATACGCAGTATTTT
>TRBD2|TRBV2|TRBJ2-2|NA
CASVGLAGTVGRELFF
TGTGCCAGTGTAGGACTAGCGGGAACAGTGGGAAGGGAGCTGTTTTTT
>TRBD2|TRBV4-1|TRBJ2-1|NA
CASRGTSGRHNEQFF
TGCGCCAGCAGGGGGACTAGCGGGAGACACAATGAGCAGTTCTTC
>NA|TRBV18|TRBJ2-7|NA
CASSRRQETYEQYF
TGTGCCAGCTCACGCAGACAAGAAACCTACGAGCAGTACTTC
>NA|TRBV18|TRBJ1-2|NA
CASSRYRDAIEDYGYTF
TGTGCCAGCTCACGATACCGGGATGCGATCGAGGACTATGGCTACACCTTC